The clone carrying this T cell receptor beta chain was seen only a few times. The sample comes from a study of cytomegalovirus exposure and HLA in healthy donors. V lost 2 bases and J lost 0, with 11 bases in between. CDR1 is SEHNR and CDR2 is FQNEAQ in the germline V gene (reference sequence). The CDR3 runs 15 residues. 13 Jbeta primers and 60 Vbeta primers were used for the PCR. The repertoire was sequenced with immunoSEQ multiplex PCR; TCRdb's copy has only in-frame clones and lacks some. The profile shows about 120,000 clones, about 8.6% of them singletons. This chain links TRBV7-9 with TRBJ2-7; a possible D gene is TRBD1 (6 bases). The TCR sequence derives from a woman between 35 and 50 years old in good health and CMV-seropositive. Sequences were obtained from PBMCs. The CDR3 is CASSLSGQSSYEQYF. The CDR3 bases are TGTGCCAGCAGCTTATCAGGACAGAGCTCCTACGAGCAGTACTTC.